This TCR beta chain derives from a study of T cell responses to AZD1222 COVID-19 vaccine. Study-wide findings and caveats: A rise in Spike-specific TCR breadth and depth followed two AZD1222 doses. Without day 14 samples, only post-peak T cell repertoires were studied.

The CDR3 is 13 residues long. Germline loops: CDR1 SGHRS, CDR2 YFSETQ. V was clipped by 0 bases and J by 7 bases, with 8 bases between them. As regards this clone: The target antigen is unknown.

Sequenced by immunoSEQ multiplex PCR; TCRdb stores in-frame clones only, minus some. In the table there are 150,000 to 200,000 clones, around 89% of which are singletons. The starting material was peripheral blood, obtained 28 days after the second dose of the MenACWY control vaccine. This chain connects TRBV5-1 to TRBJ1-3; D may be TRBD1 (6 bases). This sequence was found in an adult who received the MenACWY meningococcal vaccine as a control. DNA for the CDR3: TGCGCCAGCAGCTTGGGTCAGGGGAACACCATATATTTT. This translates into CASSLGQGNTIYF.